This T cell receptor (beta chain) comes out of a study of blood T cell repertoires in COVID-19. Profiled with immunoSEQ multiplex PCR; TCRdb holds only in-frame clones, not every one. Of hundreds of thousands of clones in the sample, nearly 90% were seen once. CDR3 size: 15 residues. Germline V gene lookup returns CDR1 ENHRY and CDR2 SYGVKD. Trimming removed 6 bases from V and 4 bases from J, with 16 bases in between. The recovered donors of Cohort 3 showed two negative PCRs, clearance, or symptom resolution. The specimen sequenced was PBMCs or T cells enriched from blood (not recorded which). The gene calls are TRBV10-3 and TRBJ1-3; D is perhaps TRBD1 (5 bases). The clonotype was recovered from a woman younger than 45 who had recovered from COVID-19. CDR3 bases: TGTGCCATCAGCGGGACTCCGGTATCGGGAAACACCATATATTTT. Its protein is CAISGTPVSGNTIYF.